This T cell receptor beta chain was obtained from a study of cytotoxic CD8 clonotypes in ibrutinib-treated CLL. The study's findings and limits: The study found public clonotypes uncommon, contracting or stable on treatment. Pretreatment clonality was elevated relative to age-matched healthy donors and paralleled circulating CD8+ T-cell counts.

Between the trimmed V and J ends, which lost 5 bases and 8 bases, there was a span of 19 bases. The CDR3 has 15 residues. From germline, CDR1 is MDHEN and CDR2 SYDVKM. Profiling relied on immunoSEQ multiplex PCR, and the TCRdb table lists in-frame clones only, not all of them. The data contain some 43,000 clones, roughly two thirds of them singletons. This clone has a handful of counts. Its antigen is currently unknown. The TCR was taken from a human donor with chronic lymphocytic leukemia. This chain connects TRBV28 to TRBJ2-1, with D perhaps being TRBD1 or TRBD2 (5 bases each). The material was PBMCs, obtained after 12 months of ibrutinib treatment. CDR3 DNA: TGTGCCAGCAGTCCAAAATGGTCGGGGCTCGATGAGCAGTTCTTC. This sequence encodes CASSPKWSGLDEQFF.